A selection of T cell receptor beta chains follows, all from one sample in a study of cytomegalovirus exposure and HLA in healthy donors. Sequencing was performed with immunoSEQ multiplex PCR; in TCRdb, only in-frame clones are kept and a portion is missing. The sample consists of 120,000 or so clones, under 80% of them appearing once. The sequenced sample was PBMCs. The receptors were sampled from a man in his forties in good health and CMV-seropositive. The CDR3 runs from the conserved cysteine through the conserved F or W. The D gene is left open where the match is weak. Only some rows state a clone size, as once, few, many or a class for expanded clones.

v_gene,j_gene,d_gene,abundance,CDR3aa,CDR3nt
TRBV9,TRBJ2-7,TRBD2,-,CASSVGELAGGIFYEQYF,TGTGCCAGCAGCGTAGGGGAACTAGCGGGAGGGATCTTTTACGAGCAGTACTTC
TRBV6-1,TRBJ2-1,TRBD2,once,CASSVPAGVRNEQFF,TGTGCCAGCAGTGTCCCAGCGGGGGTACGCAATGAGCAGTTCTTC
TRBV19,TRBJ2-1,TRBD2,-,CASSPLTSGSSYNEQFF,TGTGCCAGTAGTCCTCTGACTAGCGGGAGCTCCTACAATGAGCAGTTCTTC
TRBV7-2,TRBJ2-5,TRBD2,-,CASSLVRARGQETQYF,TGTGCCAGCAGCTTAGTGCGGGCGCGGGGGCAAGAGACCCAGTACTTC
TRBV25-1,TRBJ2-1,-,-,CASSERDFNEQFF,TGTGCCAGCAGTGAACGAGACTTCAATGAGCAGTTCTTC
TRBV7-9,TRBJ1-6,-,-,CASSLALGSPLHF,TGTGCCAGCAGCCTAGCCCTAGGTTCACCCCTCCACTTT
TRBV11-3,TRBJ2-7,-,-,CASSLGRGTYEQYF,TGTGCCAGCAGCTTGGGCAGGGGTACCTACGAGCAGTACTTC
TRBV9,TRBJ1-1,TRBD1,-,CASSVAGTGGTEAFF,TGTGCCAGCAGCGTAGCCGGGACAGGAGGGACTGAAGCTTTCTTT
TRBV7-2,TRBJ1-1,-,-,CASSFFLTEAFF,TGTGCCAGCAGCTTCTTCCTAACTGAAGCTTTCTTT
TRBV18,TRBJ2-2,-,-,CASSPQGTPNTGELFF,TGTGCCAGCTCACCACAAGGGACACCGAACACCGGGGAGCTGTTTTTT
TRBV2,TRBJ1-5,-,few,CASSVEYSNQPQHF,TGTGCCAGCAGTGTTGAGTATAGCAATCAGCCCCAGCATTTT
TRBV12-5,TRBJ1-1,-,-,CASAVNTEAFF,TGTGCTAGTGCCGTGAACACTGAAGCTTTCTTT
TRBV9,TRBJ2-1,TRBD2,-,CASSVAWTSGSNEQFF,TGTGCCAGCAGCGTAGCCTGGACTAGCGGGAGCAATGAGCAGTTCTTC
TRBV5-1,TRBJ1-6,-,-,CASSPGQISYNSPLHF,TGCGCCAGCAGCCCAGGACAGATATCCTATAATTCACCCCTCCACTTT
TRBV12-5,TRBJ2-7,TRBD2,-,CASGLGTSLQYF,TGTGCTAGTGGTTTGGGGACTAGTCTACAGTACTTC
TRBV6-1,TRBJ2-7,TRBD2,-,CASRLAGSHEQYF,TGTGCCAGCAGACTAGCGGGATCCCACGAGCAGTACTTC
TRBV11-2,TRBJ2-7,TRBD1,few,CASSAGQAKYEQYF,TGTGCCAGCAGCGCCGGACAGGCGAAATACGAGCAGTACTTC
TRBV13,TRBJ1-3,-,-,CASSPTGKGNTIYF,TGTGCCAGCAGCCCAACAGGGAAGGGAAACACCATATATTTT
TRBV5-4,TRBJ2-7,-,-,CASSLGRSSYEQYF,TGTGCCAGCAGCTTGGGCAGGTCCTCGTACGAGCAGTACTTC
TRBV25-1,TRBJ1-4,TRBD1,-,CASSELGGREKLFF,TGTGCCAGCAGTGAACTAGGGGGCAGGGAAAAACTGTTTTTT
TRBV5-8,TRBJ2-7,TRBD1,few,CASSLRGPMIGEQYF,TGTGCCAGCAGTTTAAGGGGGCCTATGATCGGCGAGCAGTACTTC
TRBV28,TRBJ1-3,-,once,CASSTTRNTIYF,TGTGCCAGCAGTACGACAAGAAACACCATATATTTT